This passage covers 23 T cell receptor beta chains from one sample sequenced in a study of blood T cell repertoires in COVID-19. The repertoire was sequenced with immunoSEQ multiplex PCR; TCRdb's copy has only in-frame clones and lacks some. Of about 150,000 clones listed, around 85% are singletons. Sequencing was done on a sample of peripheral blood. Receptors originate from a human donor in a cohort sampled during active COVID-19.

The CDR3 spells CASSAEGGGNTEAFF. CDR3 in DNA: TGTGCCAGCAGCGCGGAAGGGGGCGGGAACACTGAAGCTTTCTTT. The chain combines TRBV9 with TRBJ1-1, with 7 nucleotides matching TRBD1. The germline gives CDR1 SGDLS, CDR2 YYNGEE. The CDR3 is 15 amino acids. Trimming took 3 bases from V and 1 from J; bases not matched to a gene: 6.

The V gene is TRBV24-1, the J gene TRBJ1-6; no definite D call. Germline-derived CDR1 and CDR2 are KGHDR and SFDVKD. The CDR3 contains 19 residues. V lost 2 bases and J lost 7, with 23 bases in between. The CDR3 sequence: CATSDWVRPELLWNSPLHF. The CDR3 DNA reads TGTGCCACCAGTGATTGGGTTCGCCCGGAGCTCCTATGGAATTCACCCCTCCACTTT.

The rearrangement joins TRBV9 to TRBJ2-2, with a weak D call TRBD2 (5 bases). CDR3 length: 13 residues. Trimming removed 0 bases at V and 7 bases at J, with 7 bases between. Germline loops: CDR1 SGDLS, CDR2 YYNGEE. The CDR3 DNA reads as TGTGCCAGCAGCGTAGGAGGGAGCGGGGAGCTGTTTTTT. Residues: CASSVGGSGELFF.

This clone was detected once. This rearrangement joins TRBV14 to TRBJ2-7; weak D call: TRBD1 (6 bases). Looked up from germline, CDR1 is SGHDN and CDR2 is FVKESK. The V end lost 4 bases, the J end lost 7 bases, and 17 bases lay between the germline ends. The CDR3 has 14 residues. CDR3 nucleotide sequence: TGTGCCAGCAGCCGTCAGCCAGGGGTAGGAGAGCAGTACTTC. As protein: CASSRQPGVGEQYF.

V and J are TRBV2 and TRBJ2-7; 7 bases agree with TRBD1. The CDR3 is 19 amino acids. The V gene end was trimmed by 2 bases and the J gene end by 5 bases; junction bases not matched to a gene: 21. Per the germline V gene, CDR1 is SNHLY and CDR2 is FYNNEI. The CDR3 coding sequence is TGTGCCAGCAGTGAAATACTCGGGACAGACATCGGTTGGGCCCACGAGCAGTACTTC. This codes for CASSEILGTDIGWAHEQYF.

This chain joins TRBV19 and TRBJ2-6; D is unclear. V was trimmed by 5 bases and J by 0 bases, leaving 11 bases between them. The length of the CDR3 is 16 residues. Germline V gene sequence: CDR1 LNHDA, CDR2 SQIVND (reference sequence). CDR3 region: CASSFDTNSGANVLTF. As DNA, the CDR3 is TGTGCCAGTAGTTTCGACACGAACTCTGGGGCCAACGTCCTGACTTTC.

The V gene is TRBV3-1 (or the pseudogene TRBV3-2), the J gene TRBJ2-5, with TRBD1 as a possible D gene (6 bases). The CDR3 runs to 12 residues. From germline, CDR1 is LGHDT and CDR2 YNNKEL (reference sequence). Trimming stripped 4 bases from V and 4 bases from J, with 7 bases between. The CDR3 nucleotides are TGTGCCAGCAGCCCCAGGGGAGAGACCCAGTACTTC. Its translation: CASSPRGETQYF.

V usage is TRBV9 and J usage is TRBJ1-3; TRBD1 aligns across 7 bases. Germline V gene data show CDR1 as SGDLS and CDR2 as YYNGEE. CDR3 length: 15 residues. V trimming: 0 bases; J trimming: 4 bases; junction bases outside the gene matches: 4. The CDR3 protein is CASSVGDSSGNTIYF. The CDR3 DNA sequence: TGTGCCAGCAGCGTAGGGGACAGCTCGGGAAACACCATATATTTT.

The V gene is TRBV5-8, the J gene TRBJ2-7; tentatively, D is TRBD1 (7 bases). Trimming cost V 2 bases and J 4 bases, with 10 bases left between them. Germline V lookup: CDR1 SGHTS, CDR2 YDEGEE. The CDR3 loop spans 13 amino acids. This CDR3 is CASSFQGGYEQYF. In DNA form, the CDR3 reads TGTGCCAGCAGCTTCCAGGGGGGATACGAGCAGTACTTC.

In its sample, this clone was seen many times. The J gene is TRBJ2-7, the V gene TRBV18; no clear D gene. The CDR3 sequence is 14 residues long. CDR1 and CDR2 (germline): KGHSH, LQKENI. Between the trimmed V and J ends, which lost 3 bases and 6 bases, there was a span of 15 bases. The CDR3 nucleotides read TGTGCCAGCTCACCTGCCCTAGAGATCGGCGAGCAGTACTTC. Translating gives CASSPALEIGEQYF.

V usage is TRBV7-8 and J usage is TRBJ2-6, with 8 positions matching TRBD1. Looked up from germline, CDR1 is SGHVS and CDR2 is FQNEAQ. The CDR3 has 18 residues. V shed 1 base and J 7 bases; nucleotides not matched to a gene: 12. The CDR3 region is CASSLGDRGSGLANVLTF. Here the CDR3 DNA reads TGTGCCAGCAGCTTAGGTGACAGGGGCTCGGGTCTTGCCAACGTCCTGACTTTC.

The chain recombines TRBV2 with TRBJ2-7; TRBD2 matches at 12 bases. V gave up 7 bases and J gave up 5 bases; unmatched junction bases: 15. The germline CDR1 and CDR2 sequences are SNHLY and FYNNEI. The CDR3 spans 17 residues. For the CDR3, the DNA is TGTGCCAGCACAAAAAAGTCGACTAGCGGGAGAAATAACGAGCAGTACTTC. Protein sequence: CASTKKSTSGRNNEQYF. The full variable domain, rest sourced from reference TRBV2 and TRBJ2-7, is EPEVTQTPSHQVTQMGQEVILRCVPISNHLYFYWYRQILGQKVEFLVSFYNNEISEKSEIFDDQFSVERPDGSNFTLKIRSTKLEDSAMYFCASTKKSTSGRNNEQYFGPGTRLTVT.

The genes are TRBV7-8 and TRBJ2-7; TRBD1 aligns across 8 bases. CDR3 length: 14 amino acids. Germline values: CDR1 SGHVS, CDR2 FQNEAQ. The junction had 8 bases not matched to a gene; V was cut back by 5 bases and J by 5 bases. CDR3 nucleotide sequence: TGTGCCAGCAGCCCTTGGACAGGGACGGACGAGCAGTACTTC. Translating it yields CASSPWTGTDEQYF.

This sequence joins TRBV3-1 (or the pseudogene TRBV3-2) and TRBJ2-5; 7 nucleotides agree with TRBD1. The CDR3 is made up of 17 amino acids. The germline V gene encodes CDR1 LGHDT and CDR2 YNNKEL (reference sequence). Trimming cost V 1 base and J 4 bases; bases outside gene matches: 12. Written as DNA, the CDR3 is TGTGCCAGCAGCCAAGTAGCAGGGGGTAATGTGGGAGAGACCCAGTACTTC. This codes for CASSQVAGGNVGETQYF.

The genes are TRBV19 and TRBJ2-1, with D possibly being TRBD2 (7 bases). The CDR3 is 17 amino acids. Germline V gene sequence: CDR1 LNHDA, CDR2 SQIVND (reference sequence). Trimming shortened V by 10 bases and J by 8 bases, and 30 bases separated the two germline ends. CDR3 nucleotides: TGTGCCACATCCGAAGGGGGGGGTCACCTGGGGATGGATGAGCAGTTCTTC. As protein: CATSEGGGHLGMDEQFF.

This clone has only one observation. V and J are TRBV7-9 and TRBJ1-1, with 8 bases that match TRBD1. This CDR3 contains 14 residues. CDR1 is SEHNR and CDR2 is FQNEAQ in the germline V gene (reference sequence). J gave up 3 bases and V 5 bases, and 5 bases lay outside the gene matches. CDR3 nucleotide sequence: TGTGCCAGCAGCCTCATGACAGGGGACACTGAAGCTTTCTTT. The encoded protein is CASSLMTGDTEAFF.

The chain employs TRBV19 and TRBJ2-2, with 7 positions matching TRBD2. V was clipped by 6 bases and J by 1 base; unmatched bases: 8. CDR1 and CDR2 from the germline V gene are LNHDA and SQIVND (reference sequence). This CDR3 has 16 amino acids. The CDR3 DNA reads as TGTGCCAGTAGCTTAAGGGGCGGGAGGAACACCGGGGAGCTGTTTTTT. Its protein is CASSLRGGRNTGELFF. The full variable domain, with the rest looked up from reference TRBV19 and TRBJ2-2, is DGGITQSPKYLFRKEGQNVTLSCEQNLNHDAMYWYRQDPGQGLRLIYYSQIVNDFQKGDIAEGYSVSREKKESFPLTVTSAQKNPTAFYLCASSLRGGRNTGELFFGEGSRLTVL.

The J gene is TRBJ1-2, the V gene TRBV2; TRBD1 might be the D (6 bases). CDR1 and CDR2 (germline): SNHLY, FYNNEI. This CDR3 is built from 14 residues. With 5 bases removed from V and 0 bases from J, the gap between germline ends came to 10 bases. The CDR3 DNA reads TGTGCCAGCAGTCCGGACAGCTCTAACTATGGCTACACCTTC. Translating it yields CASSPDSSNYGYTF. The full variable domain, with the rest looked up from reference TRBV2 and TRBJ1-2, is EPEVTQTPSHQVTQMGQEVILRCVPISNHLYFYWYRQILGQKVEFLVSFYNNEISEKSEIFDDQFSVERPDGSNFTLKIRSTKLEDSAMYFCASSPDSSNYGYTFGSGTRLTVV.

The rearrangement uses TRBV21-1 and TRBJ2-1; the table's D call TRBD1 went unverified against the DNA. TRBV21-1 is marked as a pseudogene. The CDR3 is 15 amino acids. CDR3 loop: CASSIRGSSYNEQFF. The CDR3 DNA reads as TGTGCCAGCAGCATCAGGGGGAGTTCCTACAATGAGCAGTTCTTC.

This chain uses TRBV5-4 with TRBJ2-7; weak D call: TRBD2 (5 bases). The V gene lost 2 bases and the J gene lost 4 bases, with 10 bases spanning the gap. There are 13 residues in the CDR3. Per the germline V gene, CDR1 is SGHNT and CDR2 is YYREEE (reference sequence). The CDR3, as DNA: TGTGCCAGCAGCTTTATCGGGGATTACGAGCAGTACTTC. Translated: CASSFIGDYEQYF.

V is TRBV19 and J is TRBJ2-7; TRBD1 agrees at 8 bases. With 5 bases clipped from V and 0 bases from J, the junction kept 6 bases outside the gene matches. There are 15 residues in the CDR3. The V gene's germline CDR1 is LNHDA and CDR2 SQIVND (reference sequence). The CDR3 sequence: CASSEVGTGSYEQYF. CDR3 nucleotide sequence: TGTGCCAGTAGTGAGGTCGGGACAGGCTCCTACGAGCAGTACTTC.

The J gene is TRBJ1-1, the V gene TRBV5-1, with a possible D match to TRBD1 (5 bases). The V gene's germline CDR1 is SGHRS and CDR2 YFSETQ. CDR3 length: 14 amino acids. V lost 6 bases, J lost 0 bases, and 12 bases lay in between. CDR3 coding DNA: TGCGCCAGCAAGCCCGGGGGATTGAACACTGAAGCTTTCTTT. It specifies CASKPGGLNTEAFF.

The chain is built from TRBV19 and TRBJ2-3, with a weak D call TRBD2 (6 bases). The CDR3 covers 16 residues. Between the trimmed V and J ends, which lost 6 bases and 4 bases, there was a span of 20 bases. Germline CDR1 reads LNHDA; CDR2 reads SQIVND (reference sequence). This CDR3 is CASSPLDGSSADTQYF. The DNA for the CDR3 is TGTGCCAGTAGCCCCCTCGACGGGAGCTCTGCAGATACGCAGTATTTT.